The 2 T cell receptor beta chains below were found in one sample sequenced in a study of shared clonotypes between healthy human individuals. Generated by immunoSEQ multiplex PCR, the TCRdb table keeps only in-frame clones and is missing some. Of roughly 480,000 clones in the sample, 70% to 85% are singletons; the top ten hold 10% to 15%. The sequenced sample was PBMCs. These TCRs come from a woman between 40 and 55 years old in good health. Some clones in this sample may be carry-over from other donors' samples.

The V gene is TRBV7-2, the J gene TRBJ2-1; TRBD1 aligns across 10 bases. The CDR3 loop spans 14 amino acids. CDR1 is SGHTA and CDR2 is FQGNSA in the germline V gene. V shed 3 bases, J shed 7 bases, and the junction held 3 bases outside the gene matches. The CDR3 reads CASSLTGGRNEQFF. CDR3 nucleotides: TGTGCCAGCAGCTTGACAGGGGGCCGGAATGAGCAGTTCTTC.

This clone has more than one count but fewer than ten. The CDR3 region has the DNA TGCGCCAGCAGCCAAGGGATCTCTGGGACGGCCCAGCATTTT. It yields the protein CASSQGISGTAQHF. The gene calls are TRBV4-1 and TRBJ1-5; a possible D gene is TRBD1 (5 bases). V was cut by 1 base and J by 11 bases, with 15 bases left in between. The length of the CDR3 is 14 residues. Germline CDR1 is MGHRA and CDR2 is YSYEKL.